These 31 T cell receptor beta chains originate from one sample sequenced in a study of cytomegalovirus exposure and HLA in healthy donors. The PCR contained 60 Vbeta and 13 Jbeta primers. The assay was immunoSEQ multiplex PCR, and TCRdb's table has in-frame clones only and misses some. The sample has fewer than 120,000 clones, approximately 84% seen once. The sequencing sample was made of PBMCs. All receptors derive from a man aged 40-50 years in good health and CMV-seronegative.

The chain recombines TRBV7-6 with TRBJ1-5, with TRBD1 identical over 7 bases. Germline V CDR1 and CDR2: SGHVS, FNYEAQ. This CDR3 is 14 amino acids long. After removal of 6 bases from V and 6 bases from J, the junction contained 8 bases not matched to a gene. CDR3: CASSPTGAGQPQHF. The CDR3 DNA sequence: TGTGCCAGCAGTCCAACAGGGGCTGGTCAGCCCCAGCATTTT.

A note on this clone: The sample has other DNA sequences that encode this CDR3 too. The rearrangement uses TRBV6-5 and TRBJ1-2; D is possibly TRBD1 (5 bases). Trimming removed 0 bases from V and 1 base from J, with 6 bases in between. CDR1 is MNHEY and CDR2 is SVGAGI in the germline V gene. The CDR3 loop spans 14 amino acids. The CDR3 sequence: CASSYSGGNYGYTF. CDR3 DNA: TGTGCCAGCAGTTACTCCGGGGGTAACTATGGCTACACCTTC.

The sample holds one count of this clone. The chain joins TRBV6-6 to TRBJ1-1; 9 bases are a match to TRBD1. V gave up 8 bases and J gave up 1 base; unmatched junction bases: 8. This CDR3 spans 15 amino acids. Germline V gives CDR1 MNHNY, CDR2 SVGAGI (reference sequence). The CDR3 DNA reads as TGTGCCAGCTGCGACAGGGGGTACGAGAACACTGAAGCTTTCTTT. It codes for CASCDRGYENTEAFF.

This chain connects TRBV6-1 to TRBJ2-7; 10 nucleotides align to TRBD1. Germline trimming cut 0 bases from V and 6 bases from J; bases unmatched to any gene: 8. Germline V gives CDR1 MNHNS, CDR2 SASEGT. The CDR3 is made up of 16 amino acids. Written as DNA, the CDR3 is TGTGCCAGCAGTGAAGCTGGGGGGACAGGGGTGTTCGAGCAGTACTTC. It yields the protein CASSEAGGTGVFEQYF.

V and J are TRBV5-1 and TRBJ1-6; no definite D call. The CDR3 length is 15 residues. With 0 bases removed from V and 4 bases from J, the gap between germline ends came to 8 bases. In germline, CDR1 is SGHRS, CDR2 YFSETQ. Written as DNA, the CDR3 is TGCGCCAGCAGCTTGGGGTTGAGTTATAATTCACCCCTCCACTTT. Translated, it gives CASSLGLSYNSPLHF.

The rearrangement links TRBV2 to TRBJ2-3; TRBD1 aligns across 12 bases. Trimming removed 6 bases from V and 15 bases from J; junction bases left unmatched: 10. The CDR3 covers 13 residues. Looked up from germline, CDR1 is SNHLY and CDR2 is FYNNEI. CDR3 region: CASRLLPGQGAYF. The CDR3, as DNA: TGTGCCAGCAGACTTTTACCGGGACAGGGGGCATATTTT. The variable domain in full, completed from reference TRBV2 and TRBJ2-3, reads EPEVTQTPSHQVTQMGQEVILRCVPISNHLYFYWYRQILGQKVEFLVSFYNNEISEKSEIFDDQFSVERPDGSNFTLKIRSTKLEDSAMYFCASRLLPGQGAYFGPGTRLTVL.

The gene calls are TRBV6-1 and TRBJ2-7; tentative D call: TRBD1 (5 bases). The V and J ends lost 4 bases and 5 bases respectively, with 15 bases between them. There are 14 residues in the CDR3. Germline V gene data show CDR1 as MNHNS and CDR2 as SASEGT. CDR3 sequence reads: CASSAQGGVHEQYF. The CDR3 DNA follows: TGTGCCAGCAGTGCGCAGGGTGGGGTCCACGAGCAGTACTTC.

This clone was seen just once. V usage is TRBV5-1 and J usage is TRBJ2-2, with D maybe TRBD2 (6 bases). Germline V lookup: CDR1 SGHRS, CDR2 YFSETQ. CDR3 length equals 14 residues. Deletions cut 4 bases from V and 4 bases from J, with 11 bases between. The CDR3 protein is CASSVGGTTGELFF. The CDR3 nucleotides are TGCGCCAGCAGCGTCGGAGGGACCACCGGGGAGCTGTTTTTT.

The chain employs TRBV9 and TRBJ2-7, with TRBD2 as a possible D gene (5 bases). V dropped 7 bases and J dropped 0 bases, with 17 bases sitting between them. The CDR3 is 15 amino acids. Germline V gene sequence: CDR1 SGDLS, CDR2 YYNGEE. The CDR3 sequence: CASATGSLSSYEQYF. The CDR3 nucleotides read TGTGCCAGCGCCACGGGGAGTCTGAGCTCCTACGAGCAGTACTTC. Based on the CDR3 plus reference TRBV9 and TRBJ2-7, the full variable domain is DSGVTQTPKHLITATGQRVTLRCSPRSGDLSVYWYQQSLDQGLQFLIQYYNGEERAKGNILERFSAQQFPDLHSELNLSSLELGDSALYFCASATGSLSSYEQYFGPGTRLTVT.

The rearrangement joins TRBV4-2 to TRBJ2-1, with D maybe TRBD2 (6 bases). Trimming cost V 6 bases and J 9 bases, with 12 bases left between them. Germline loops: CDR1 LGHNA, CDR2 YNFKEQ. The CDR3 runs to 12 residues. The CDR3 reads CASRGGYGEQFF. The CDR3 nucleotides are TGTGCCAGCAGGGGGGGTTATGGTGAGCAGTTCTTC.

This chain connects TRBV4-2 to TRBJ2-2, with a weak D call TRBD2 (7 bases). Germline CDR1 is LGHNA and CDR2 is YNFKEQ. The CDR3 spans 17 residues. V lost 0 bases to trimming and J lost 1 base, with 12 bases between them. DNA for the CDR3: TGTGCCAGCAGCCAAGAACAGGGCGGGGGGAACACCGGGGAGCTGTTTTTT. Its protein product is CASSQEQGGGNTGELFF.

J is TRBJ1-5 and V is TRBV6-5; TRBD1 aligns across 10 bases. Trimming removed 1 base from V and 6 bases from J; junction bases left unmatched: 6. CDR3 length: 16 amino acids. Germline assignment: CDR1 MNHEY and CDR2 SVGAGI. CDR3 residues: CASSYWDRGSLQPQHF. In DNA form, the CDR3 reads TGTGCCAGCAGTTACTGGGACAGGGGTAGCCTTCAGCCCCAGCATTTT.

CDR3 residues: CATSRVTGEQFF. CDR3 bases: TGTGCCACCTCCCGGGTGACAGGTGAGCAGTTCTTC. The genes are TRBV15 and TRBJ2-1; tentatively, D is TRBD1 (6 bases). The CDR3 covers 12 residues. In germline, CDR1 is LNHNV, CDR2 YYDKDF (reference sequence). V lost 8 bases and J 9 bases, leaving 14 bases between the germline ends.

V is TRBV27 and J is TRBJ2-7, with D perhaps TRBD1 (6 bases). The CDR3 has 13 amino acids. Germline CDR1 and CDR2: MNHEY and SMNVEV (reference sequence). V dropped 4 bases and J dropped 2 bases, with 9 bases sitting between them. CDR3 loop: CASSSNRAYEQYF. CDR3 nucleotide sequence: TGTGCCAGCAGTTCAAACAGGGCCTACGAGCAGTACTTC.

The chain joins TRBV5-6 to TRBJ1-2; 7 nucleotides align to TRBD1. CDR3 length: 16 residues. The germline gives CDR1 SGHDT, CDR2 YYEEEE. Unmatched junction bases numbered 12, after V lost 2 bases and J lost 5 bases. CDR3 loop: CASSLGGGAGGYGYTF. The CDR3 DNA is TGTGCCAGCAGCTTAGGAGGGGGCGCGGGGGGATATGGCTACACCTTC.

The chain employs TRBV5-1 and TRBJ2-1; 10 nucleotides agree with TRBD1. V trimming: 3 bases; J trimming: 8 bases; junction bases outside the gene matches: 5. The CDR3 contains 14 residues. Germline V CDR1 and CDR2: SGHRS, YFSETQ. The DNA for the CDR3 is TGCGCCAGCAGCTGGAGGGACAGGGGCGATGAGCAGTTCTTC. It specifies CASSWRDRGDEQFF.

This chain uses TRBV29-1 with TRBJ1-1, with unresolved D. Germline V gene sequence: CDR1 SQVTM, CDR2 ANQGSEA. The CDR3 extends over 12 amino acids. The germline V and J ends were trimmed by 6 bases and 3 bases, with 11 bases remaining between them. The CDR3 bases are TGCAGCGTCGGGGTAAGGGACACTGAAGCTTTCTTT. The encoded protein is CSVGVRDTEAFF.

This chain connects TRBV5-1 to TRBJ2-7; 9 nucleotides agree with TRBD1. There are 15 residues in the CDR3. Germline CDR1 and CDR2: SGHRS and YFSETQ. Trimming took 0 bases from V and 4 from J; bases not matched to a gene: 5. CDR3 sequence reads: CASSLGGTGTYEQYF. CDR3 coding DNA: TGCGCCAGCAGCTTGGGGGGGACAGGGACGTACGAGCAGTACTTC.

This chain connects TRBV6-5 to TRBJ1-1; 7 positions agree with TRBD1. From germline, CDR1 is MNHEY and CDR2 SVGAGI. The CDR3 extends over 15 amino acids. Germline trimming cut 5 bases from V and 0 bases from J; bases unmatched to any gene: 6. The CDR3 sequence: CASSPNDRVNTEAFF. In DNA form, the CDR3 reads TGTGCCAGCAGTCCCAACGACAGGGTGAACACTGAAGCTTTCTTT.

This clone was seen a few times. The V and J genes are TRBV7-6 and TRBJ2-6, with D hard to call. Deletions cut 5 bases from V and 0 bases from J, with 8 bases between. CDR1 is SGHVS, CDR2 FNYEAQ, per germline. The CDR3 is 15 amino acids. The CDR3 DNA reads TGTGCCAGCAGCGTCCTACCCTCTGGGGCCAACGTCCTGACTTTC. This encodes CASSVLPSGANVLTF.

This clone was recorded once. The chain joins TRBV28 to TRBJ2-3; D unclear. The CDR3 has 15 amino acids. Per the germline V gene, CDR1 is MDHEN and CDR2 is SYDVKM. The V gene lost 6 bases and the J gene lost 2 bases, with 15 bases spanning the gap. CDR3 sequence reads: CASSQSSGFTDTQYF. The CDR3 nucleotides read TGTGCCAGCAGCCAAAGCTCCGGGTTCACAGATACGCAGTATTTT.

This CDR3 is CASSYGAREGEKLFF. The CDR3 nucleotides read TGTGCCAGCAGTTATGGAGCCAGGGAGGGTGAAAAACTGTTTTTT. This chain links TRBV6-5 with TRBJ1-4; a weak D match, TRBD1 (5 bases). Germline CDR1 and CDR2: MNHEY and SVGAGI. The CDR3 runs 15 residues. The ends were cut back, 3 bases at V and 7 bases at J, with 15 bases in the middle.

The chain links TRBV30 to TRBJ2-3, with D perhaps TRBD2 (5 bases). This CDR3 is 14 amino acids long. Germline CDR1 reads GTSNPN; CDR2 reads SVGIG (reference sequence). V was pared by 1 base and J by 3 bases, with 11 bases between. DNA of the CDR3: TGTGCCTGGAGTGGAGGGTTGGGTACAGATACGCAGTATTTT. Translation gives CAWSGGLGTDTQYF.

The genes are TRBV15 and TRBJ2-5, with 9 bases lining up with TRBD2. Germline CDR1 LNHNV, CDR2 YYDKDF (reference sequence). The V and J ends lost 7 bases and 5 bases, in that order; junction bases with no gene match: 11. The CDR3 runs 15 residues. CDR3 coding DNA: TGTGCCACCATGATAGCGGGGGTACCAAGGGAGACCCAGTACTTC. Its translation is CATMIAGVPRETQYF.

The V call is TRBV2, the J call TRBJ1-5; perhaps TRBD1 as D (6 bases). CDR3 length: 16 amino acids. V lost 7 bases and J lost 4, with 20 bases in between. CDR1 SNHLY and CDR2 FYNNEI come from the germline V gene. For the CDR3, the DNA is TGTGCCAGCATGCAGCTCGGCGGGGGCCAAAATCAGCCCCAGCATTTT. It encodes CASMQLGGGQNQPQHF.

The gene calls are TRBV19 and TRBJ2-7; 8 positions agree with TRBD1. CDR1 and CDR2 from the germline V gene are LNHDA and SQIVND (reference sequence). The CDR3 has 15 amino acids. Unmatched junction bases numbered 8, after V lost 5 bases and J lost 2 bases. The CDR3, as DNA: TGTGCCAGTAGTTTATCCGGGACAGGCCCCTACGAGCAGTACTTC. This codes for CASSLSGTGPYEQYF.

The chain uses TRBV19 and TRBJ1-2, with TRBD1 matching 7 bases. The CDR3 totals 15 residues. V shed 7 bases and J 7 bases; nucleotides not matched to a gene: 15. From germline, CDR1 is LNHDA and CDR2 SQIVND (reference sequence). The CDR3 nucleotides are TGTGCCAGTACCCTAGACCCCCGACAGGGCGGTGGCTACACCTTC. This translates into CASTLDPRQGGGYTF. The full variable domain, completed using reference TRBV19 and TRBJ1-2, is DGGITQSPKYLFRKEGQNVTLSCEQNLNHDAMYWYRQDPGQGLRLIYYSQIVNDFQKGDIAEGYSVSREKKESFPLTVTSAQKNPTAFYLCASTLDPRQGGGYTFGSGTRLTVV.

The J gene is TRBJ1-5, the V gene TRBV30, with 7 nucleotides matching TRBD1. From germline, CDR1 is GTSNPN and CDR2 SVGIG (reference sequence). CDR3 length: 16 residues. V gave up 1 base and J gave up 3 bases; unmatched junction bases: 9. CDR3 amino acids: CAWSGSTGSYNQPQHF. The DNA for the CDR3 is TGTGCCTGGAGTGGATCGACAGGGTCGTACAATCAGCCCCAGCATTTT.

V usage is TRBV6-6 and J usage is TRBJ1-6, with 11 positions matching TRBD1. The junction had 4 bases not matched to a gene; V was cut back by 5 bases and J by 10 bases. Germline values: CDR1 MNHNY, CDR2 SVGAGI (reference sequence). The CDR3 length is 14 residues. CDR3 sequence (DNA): TGTGCCAGCAGTCGGGACAGGGGGGGATCACCCCTCCACTTT. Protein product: CASSRDRGGSPLHF.

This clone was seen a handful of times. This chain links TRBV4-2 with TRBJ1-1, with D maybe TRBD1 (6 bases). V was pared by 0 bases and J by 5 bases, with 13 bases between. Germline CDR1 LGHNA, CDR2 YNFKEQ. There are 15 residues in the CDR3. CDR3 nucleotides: TGTGCCAGCAGCCAAGATTCGGCCAGGGGAACTGAAGCTTTCTTT. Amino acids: CASSQDSARGTEAFF.

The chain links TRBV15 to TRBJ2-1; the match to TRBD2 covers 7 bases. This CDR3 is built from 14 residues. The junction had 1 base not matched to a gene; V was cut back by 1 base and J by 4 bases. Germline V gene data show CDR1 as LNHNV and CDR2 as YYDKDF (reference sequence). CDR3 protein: CATSRGTRYNEQFF. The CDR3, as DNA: TGTGCCACCAGCAGAGGGACTAGATACAATGAGCAGTTCTTC.